This T cell receptor beta chain comes out of a study of T cell repertoires in aging, cancer and after chemotherapy. On the study more broadly: The whole study produced a dataset of some 9 million TCR reads.

A mixed TRB-A/B primer pool amplified rearranged TRB by multiplex touch-down PCR. MiXCR, run by TCRdb on the multiplex PCR reads, gives a single entry per CDR3 protein. The profile shows around 13,000 distinct CDR3 sequences, 20% to 30% of them singletons. As to this clonotype: The antigen is not known.

The template was genomic DNA from peripheral blood, not RNA. CDR1 and CDR2 (germline): DFQATT, SNEGSKA (reference sequence). CDR3 length: 15 residues. Trimming took off 1 base at V and 3 bases at J, with 15 bases between the two ends. Study-wide points: Across the chemotherapy interval, each cancer cohort showed higher median generation probability, suggesting thymic rebound.

The sequence derives from a human donor in good health. V and J are TRBV20-1 and TRBJ1-2, with a weak D call TRBD1 (6 bases). The sequenced sample was blood. Written as DNA, the CDR3 is TGCAGTGCTAGAGGGATGGACAGATCCTACTATGGCTACACCTTC. The encoded protein is CSARGMDRSYYGYTF.